This passage covers 9 T cell receptor beta chains from one sample sequenced in a study of blood T cells in healthy people across ages. It was with a sample-barcoded 5' primer and a J-beta primer mix that a second PCR of roughly 6 to 11 cycles was run. TCRdb passed the 5' RACE reads through MiXCR, listing each CDR3 protein once. The table lists 800,000 or so distinct CDR3 sequences, around 25% of them singletons, with more than 3% in the top ten. These records were also assigned to another study, of T cells of mothers and their children.

Sequences were obtained from blood. Every receptor here comes from a boy under 18 in good health.

This rearrangement joins TRBV11-2 to TRBJ2-5; the match to TRBD2 covers 7 bases. The assigned J gene may be wrong: the sequence end matches TRBJ2-1 better. Germline loops: CDR1 SGHAT, CDR2 FQNNGV. This CDR3 spans 14 amino acids. DNA for the CDR3: TGTGCCAGCAGCGAAGGGGACTACCCTAATGAGCAGTTCTTC. Its translation is CASSEGDYPNEQFF.

In this sample, this clonotype turned up a few times. In DNA form, the CDR3 reads TGCGCCAGCAGCCACTTACCCGAAGGCAATCAGCCCCAGCATTTT. It yields the protein CASSHLPEGNQPQHF. This chain uses TRBV4-1 with TRBJ1-5; no firm D call. This CDR3 region has 15 residues. From germline, CDR1 is MGHRA and CDR2 YSYEKL. V was clipped by 3 bases and J by 2 bases, with 11 bases between them.

This clonotype showed up just a few times. The DNA for the CDR3 is TGTGCCAGCAGCCGGTTTAGCGGGGGCGTATACAATGAGCAGTTCTTC. Its protein is CASSRFSGGVYNEQFF. This chain links TRBV7-2 with TRBJ2-1; the match to TRBD2 covers 9 bases. Germline V gene data show CDR1 as SGHTA and CDR2 as FQGNSA. The V and J ends lost 5 bases and 4 bases, in that order; junction bases with no gene match: 9. CDR3 size: 16 residues.

Worth noting for this clonotype: The CDR3 end shows no conserved phenylalanine or tryptophan, and so a read error is likely. The chain links TRBV5-1 to TRBJ2-3, with 7 bases lining up with TRBD2. The length of the CDR3 is 17 residues. Germline V gives CDR1 SGHRS, CDR2 YFSETQ. The trim removed 3 bases at V and 4 bases at J, leaving 14 bases unmatched. The CDR3 here is CASSSTLRLAKPDTQYL. The CDR3 DNA reads TGCGCCAGCAGCTCGACACTAAGACTAGCAAAGCCAGATACGCAGTATTTA.

The sample holds one count of this clonotype. The chain recombines TRBV27 with TRBJ2-7, with D hard to call. CDR3 length equals 13 residues. Germline lookup yields CDR1 MNHEY and CDR2 SMNVEV (reference sequence). V dropped 5 bases and J dropped 3 bases, with 11 bases sitting between them. CDR3 in amino acids: CASSPGFLYEQYF. In DNA form, the CDR3 reads TGTGCCAGCAGTCCCGGTTTTCTCTACGAGCAGTACTTC.

This clonotype was detected a few times. The chain's CDR3 is CASNQLMDSLYEQYF. The CDR3 DNA follows: TGTGCCAGCAACCAATTAATGGACAGTCTCTACGAGCAGTACTTC. The chain has TRBV7-2 and TRBJ2-7, with D possibly being TRBD1 (6 bases). The V end lost 7 bases, the J end lost 3 bases, and 19 bases lay between the germline ends. The CDR3 loop spans 15 amino acids. CDR1 SGHTA and CDR2 FQGNSA come from the germline V gene.

In this sample, this clonotype turned up a few times. V is TRBV19 and J is TRBJ1-6; tentative D call: TRBD1 (6 bases). The CDR3 has 13 amino acids. The ends were cut back, 6 bases at V and 10 bases at J, with 13 bases in the middle. Germline loops: CDR1 LNHDA, CDR2 SQIVND (reference sequence). The CDR3 loop is CASRDRGTSPLHF. For the CDR3, the DNA is TGTGCCAGTAGGGACAGAGGGACATCACCCCTCCACTTT.

V usage is TRBV29-1 and J usage is TRBJ1-1, with a possible D match to TRBD1 (5 bases). This CDR3 contains 15 residues. The germline V gene encodes CDR1 SQVTM and CDR2 ANQGSEA. The germline V and J ends were trimmed by 5 bases and 1 base, with 17 bases remaining between them. CDR3 in amino acids: CSVPGGGLGNTEAFF. The CDR3 DNA is TGCAGCGTTCCGGGCGGGGGATTGGGGAACACTGAAGCTTTCTTT.

This clonotype is a singleton in its sample. This rearrangement joins TRBV13 to TRBJ1-2; D is uncertain. The ends were cut back, 3 bases at V and 0 bases at J, with 8 bases in the middle. Germline V CDR1 and CDR2: PRHDT, FYEKMQ (reference sequence). The CDR3 has 14 residues. The CDR3 reads CASSFSTANYGYTF. As DNA, the CDR3 is TGTGCCAGCAGCTTCTCAACTGCTAACTATGGCTACACCTTC.